The 15 T cell receptor beta chains below were found in one sample sequenced in a study of T cell repertoires in aging, cancer and after chemotherapy (dated by TCRdb to between 2017 and 2020). TCR beta rearrangements were amplified from genomic DNA extracted from peripheral blood rather than from sorted cells or RNA. The sequencing machine was an Illumina MiSeq. Rearranged TRB sequences spanning V, D and J segments were amplified by multiplex touch-down PCR using a mixed TRB-A/B primer pool. Through fastp at Q25 and MiXCR, TCRdb rebuilt clones from the public reads, retaining in-frame beta chains. Each CDR3 protein appears once, grouped with its most common genes and DNA. Within this sample are more than 2,000 distinct CDR3 sequences, with less than 35% of them counted one time only. Together, the top ten hold roughly 9% of the sample. What was sequenced was blood. Source of these receptors: a human donor with a solid tumor.

In its sample, this clonotype was seen a few times. V and J are TRBV6-5 and TRBJ1-2; 7 bases match TRBD1. V trimming: 5 bases; J trimming: 6 bases; junction bases outside the gene matches: 6. CDR1 and CDR2 (germline): MNHEY, SVGAGI. This CDR3 has 13 amino acids. CDR3 region: CASSNDRVNGYTF. The CDR3 DNA follows: TGTGCCAGCAGTAACGACAGGGTAAATGGCTACACCTTC.

By share, this clonotype ranks as medium-sized. The chain has TRBV6-2 or TRBV6-3 and TRBJ2-1; 7 positions match TRBD2. Germline trimming cut 4 bases from V and 12 bases from J; bases unmatched to any gene: 9. Germline CDR1 is MNHEY and CDR2 is SVGEGT. The CDR3 length is 13 residues. The CDR3 protein is CASSSTSVGTQFF. The DNA for the CDR3 is TGTGCCAGCAGTTCAACTAGCGTGGGTACGCAGTTCTTC.

This chain connects TRBV5-1 to TRBJ2-1; D may match TRBD1 or TRBD2 (5 bases each). The CDR3 has 12 amino acids. Germline V gene lookup returns CDR1 SGHRS and CDR2 YFSETQ. Trimming stripped 7 bases from V and 6 bases from J, with 11 bases between. In DNA form, the CDR3 reads TGCGCCAGCTTCCGGGACCTCAATGAGCAGTTCTTC. Translated: CASFRDLNEQFF.

This clonotype is labeled medium-sized. The chain couples TRBV6-6 to TRBJ2-7; 7 bases align to TRBD2. The junction had 18 bases not matched to a gene; V was cut back by 6 bases and J by 1 base. The length of the CDR3 is 18 residues. CDR1 and CDR2 (germline): MNHNY, SVGAGI (reference sequence). The CDR3 sequence is CASRVGGSIHTDSYEQYV. CDR3 DNA sequence: TGTGCCAGCAGAGTTGGCGGGAGTATCCACACTGATTCCTACGAGCAGTACGTC.

V and J are TRBV27 and TRBJ2-5; 9 nucleotides agree with TRBD1. CDR1 is MNHEY, CDR2 SMNVEV, per germline (reference sequence). V lost 4 bases and J lost 5; bases outside the gene matches: 8. This CDR3 comprises 15 residues. The CDR3 is CASSSRDRVSETQYF. CDR3 DNA: TGTGCCAGCAGTTCCCGGGACAGGGTCTCGGAGACCCAGTACTTC.

About this clonotype itself: The junction and the germline gene differ at one end; a read error may be behind it. CDR3 protein: CASSSGGVETQYF. In DNA form, the CDR3 reads TGTGCTAGCAGCTCGGGGGGGGTAGAGACCCAGTACTTC. The chain is built from TRBV7-7 and TRBJ2-5, with 8 bases fitting TRBD2. Germline assignment: CDR1 SSHAT and CDR2 FNYEAQ (reference sequence). The CDR3 is 13 residues long.

The genes are TRBV2 and TRBJ1-2; the D is unclear. The ends were cut back, 11 bases at V and 5 bases at J, with 12 bases in the middle. The CDR3 is made up of 11 amino acids. The germline V gene has CDR1 SNHLY and CDR2 FYNNEI. The CDR3 DNA reads TGTGCCGTCCGGACGGGATATGGCTACACCTTC. This encodes CAVRTGYGYTF. Full variable domain (rest looked up from reference TRBV2 and TRBJ1-2): EPEVTQTPSHQVTQMGQEVILRCVPISNHLYFYWYRQILGQKVEFLVSFYNNEISEKSEIFDDQFSVERPDGSNFTLKIRSTKLEDSAMYFCAVRTGYGYTFGSGTRLTVV.

This clonotype is categorized as large. The chain carries TRBV5-6 and TRBJ1-2; no firm D call. Germline values: CDR1 SGHDT, CDR2 YYEEEE. The V and J ends lost 0 bases and 0 bases respectively, with 6 bases between them. The length of the CDR3 is 14 residues. In DNA form, the CDR3 reads TGTGCCAGCAGCTTGGGTGCAACTAACTATGGCTACACCTTC. Protein product: CASSLGATNYGYTF.

This rearrangement joins TRBV11-2 to TRBJ2-2; no definite D call. Germline V gene sequence: CDR1 SGHAT, CDR2 FQNNGV. V dropped 5 bases and J dropped 6 bases, with 13 bases sitting between them. The CDR3 extends over 14 amino acids. The chain's CDR3 is CASSLTDRPGELFF. DNA for the CDR3: TGTGCCAGCAGCCTTACGGACCGTCCCGGGGAGCTGTTTTTT.

The J gene is TRBJ2-7, the V gene TRBV7-3, with 8 bases that match TRBD1. Per germline, CDR1 SGHTA and CDR2 FQGTGA. The CDR3 has 13 amino acids. The ends lost 5 bases at V and 3 bases at J; junction bases unmatched: 3. CDR3 in DNA: TGTGCCAGCAGCGACAGGGGACTCTACGAGCAGTACTTC. It translates to CASSDRGLYEQYF. Complete variable domain (other parts from reference TRBV7-3 and TRBJ2-7): GAGVSQTPSNKVTEKGKYVELRCDPISGHTALYWYRQSLGQGPEFLIYFQGTGAADDSGLPNDRFFAVRPEGSVSTLKIQRTERGDSAVYLCASSDRGLYEQYFGPGTRLTVT.

Worth noting for this clonotype: One junction end does not reproduce the germline sequence, and a read error may be involved. This chain's CDR3 is CASSFGGGRDTIYF. CDR3 coding DNA: TGCGCCAGCAGCTTCGGGGGGGGCCGCGACACCATATATTTT. V gene TRBV7-2 combines with J gene TRBJ1-3; tentative D call: TRBD1 (6 bases). This CDR3 has 14 amino acids. The germline gives CDR1 SGHTA, CDR2 FQGNSA.

This clonotype is classed as large (0.1 to 1%). The chain links TRBV6-5 to TRBJ1-2; 8 bases are a match to TRBD1. Unmatched junction bases numbered 6, after V lost 6 bases and J lost 6 bases. The CDR3 runs 13 residues. Germline values: CDR1 MNHEY, CDR2 SVGAGI. The DNA of the CDR3 is TGTGCCAGCAGACTCGGACAGGGAGATGGCTACACCTTC. Amino acid sequence: CASRLGQGDGYTF.

In its sample, this clonotype is medium-sized (0.01 to 0.1%). The chain couples TRBV6-4 to TRBJ2-3, with TRBD1 as a possible D gene (5 bases). Between the trimmed V and J ends, which lost 2 bases and 1 base, there was a span of 10 bases. There are 15 residues in the CDR3. The germline gives CDR1 MRHNA, CDR2 SNTAGT. The chain's CDR3 is CASSDGTGGTDTQYF. CDR3 in DNA: TGTGCCAGCAGTGACGGAACAGGCGGCACAGATACGCAGTATTTT.

The J gene is TRBJ2-1, the V gene TRBV21-1; the table's TRBD1 call for D was not verified on the DNA. TRBV21-1 is a recognized pseudogene. This CDR3 spans 11 amino acids. The CDR3 nucleotides are TGTGCCTCCCGGGGGGACAATGAGCAGTTCTTC. Translation gives CASRGDNEQFF.

This clonotype is judged medium-sized. The genes are TRBV19 and TRBJ2-1; perhaps TRBD2 as D (6 bases). Germline V gene data show CDR1 as LNHDA and CDR2 as SQIVND (reference sequence). This CDR3 spans 15 amino acids. Trimming took 4 bases from V and 4 from J, leaving 14 bases between them. The CDR3 coding sequence is TGTGCCAGTAGTACCGGCGGGATAACTTACAATGAGCAGTTCTTC. Amino acid sequence: CASSTGGITYNEQFF.